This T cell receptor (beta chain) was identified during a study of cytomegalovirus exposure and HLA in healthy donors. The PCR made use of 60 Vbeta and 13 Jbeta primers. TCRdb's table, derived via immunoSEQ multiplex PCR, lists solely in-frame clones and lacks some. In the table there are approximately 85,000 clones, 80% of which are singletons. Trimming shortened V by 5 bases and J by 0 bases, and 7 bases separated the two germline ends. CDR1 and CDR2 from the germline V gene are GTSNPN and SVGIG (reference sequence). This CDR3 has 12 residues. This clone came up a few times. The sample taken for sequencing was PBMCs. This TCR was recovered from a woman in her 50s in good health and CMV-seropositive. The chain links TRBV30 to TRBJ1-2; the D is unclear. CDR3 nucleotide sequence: TGTGCCTGGGGGAGGACTAACTATGGCTACACCTTC. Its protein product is CAWGRTNYGYTF.